These T cell receptor beta chains were read from a single sample in a study of blood T cell repertoires in COVID-19. TCRdb's copy holds only in-frame clones and misses some; the assay was immunoSEQ multiplex PCR. The table records over 65,000 clones, 86% of them present only once. Sequencing input: peripheral blood. These receptors came from a human donor in a cohort sampled during active COVID-19. Each CDR3 is given with its conserved first and last residue. The D gene is left open where the match is weak. Size values are once, few and many counts, or a class for expanded clones, and some rows have none.

TRBV18	TRBJ2-5	.	.	TGTGCCAGCTCACCAAGGGCGGGCGGACAAGAGACCCAGTACTTC	CASSPRAGGQETQYF
TRBV30	TRBJ2-3	.	.	TGTGCCTGGAGTTCCGGCCGGGGGGCCTCGCCAGATACGCAGTATTTT	CAWSSGRGASPDTQYF
TRBV5-1	TRBJ2-5	.	.	TGCGCCAGCAGCAACGGACTATCCGTCTCTAGGGAGACCCAGTACTTC	CASSNGLSVSRETQYF
TRBV29-1	TRBJ2-1	.	.	TGCAGCGTTGAAGGGGTAGGGGATGAGCAGTTCTTC	CSVEGVGDEQFF
TRBV19	TRBJ1-2	TRBD1	.	TGTGCCAGTAGTAGAGACAGGGACAGAGACTATGGCTACACCTTC	CASSRDRDRDYGYTF
TRBV11-2	TRBJ2-1	.	.	TGTGCCAGCAGCTTAGAACGGGTTTACAATGAGCAGTTCTTC	CASSLERVYNEQFF
TRBV29-1	TRBJ1-1	.	.	TGCAGCGTTCAGGGAATGAACACTGAAGCTTTCTTT	CSVQGMNTEAFF
TRBV27	TRBJ2-7	.	.	TGTGCCAGCAGTTTATATAGGGGCTACGAGCAGTACTTC	CASSLYRGYEQYF
TRBV28	TRBJ1-5	TRBD1	.	TGTGCCAGCACCCTAACCGGGACAGGTTTACAGCCCCAGCATTTT	CASTLTGTGLQPQHF
TRBV24-1	TRBJ2-1	TRBD1	.	TGTGCCACCAGTGCTTTGGGACAGGGGAGCAATGAGCAGTTCTTC	CATSALGQGSNEQFF
TRBV9	TRBJ2-6	.	.	TGTGCCAGCAAAGGCGGAAGCTCTGGGGCCAACGTCCTGACTTTC	CASKGGSSGANVLTF
TRBV4-1	TRBJ2-7	TRBD2	.	TGCGCCAGCAGCCAGAGAGCGGGGGGGGAATACGAGCAGTACTTC	CASSQRAGGEYEQYF
TRBV24-1	TRBJ2-5	TRBD1	.	TGTGCCACCAGTGTTGGGACAGGGGGCTGGGAGACCCAGTACTTC	CATSVGTGGWETQYF
TRBV6-5	TRBJ1-1	.	.	TGTGCCAGCAGTTACTCAGGGGCGGAGGCTTTCTTT	CASSYSGAEAFF
TRBV6-2/TRBV6-3	TRBJ2-2	.	.	TGTGCCAGCAGCCCAGGACAGAGAATGAACACCGGGGAGCTGTTTTTT	CASSPGQRMNTGELFF
TRBV6-4	TRBJ1-6	TRBD1	.	TGTGCCAGCAGTGAGGGACAGGGGAATTCACCCCTCCACTTT	CASSEGQGNSPLHF
TRBV7-2	TRBJ2-7	.	once	TGTGCCAGCAGCTTCCCTCGGGAGACCGAGCAGTACTTC	CASSFPRETEQYF
TRBV9	TRBJ1-2	.	.	TGTGCCAGCAGCACCGAGGGTGGGAGGAGTGGCTACACCTTC	CASSTEGGRSGYTF
TRBV18	TRBJ1-3	.	medium-sized	TGTGCCAGCTCCCCGTCCTTCGGAAACACCATATATTTT	CASSPSFGNTIYF
TRBV5-1	TRBJ2-5	.	.	TGCGCCAGCAGCTCCTCAGTCCACAAAAACCAAGAGACCCAGTACTTC	CASSSSVHKNQETQYF
TRBV2	TRBJ2-1	.	once	TGTGCCAGCAGCCCGCCTGTATCGGCACAGTCCTACAATGAGCAGTTCTTC	CASSPPVSAQSYNEQFF